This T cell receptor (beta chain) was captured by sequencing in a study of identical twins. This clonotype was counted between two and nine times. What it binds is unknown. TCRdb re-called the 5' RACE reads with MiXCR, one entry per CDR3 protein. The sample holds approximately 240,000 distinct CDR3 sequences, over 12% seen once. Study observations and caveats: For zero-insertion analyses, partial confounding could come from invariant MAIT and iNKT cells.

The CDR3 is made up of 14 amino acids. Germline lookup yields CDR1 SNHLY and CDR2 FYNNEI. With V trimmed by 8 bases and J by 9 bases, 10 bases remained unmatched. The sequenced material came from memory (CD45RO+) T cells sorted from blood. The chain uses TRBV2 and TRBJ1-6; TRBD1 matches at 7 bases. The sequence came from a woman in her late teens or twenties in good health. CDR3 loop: CASGRQGGTSPLHF. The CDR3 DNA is TGTGCCAGCGGGAGACAGGGAGGTACTTCACCCCTCCACTTT.